The subject of this entry is one T cell receptor (beta chain). This entry comes from a study of blood T cell repertoires in COVID-19. In the original workflow: Cell counts per sample came from amplifying reference gene primers. Here immunoSEQ multiplex PCR was the method, and the copy in TCRdb shows in-frame clones only, minus some. V, J and clone size are taken as reported in that table, and D and trimming were inferred from the DNA itself. The sample records around 300,000 clones, around 87% being singletons. The CDR3 is 13 residues long. The germline V and J ends were trimmed by 2 bases and 13 bases, with 17 bases remaining between them. Germline loops: CDR1 MDHEN, CDR2 SYDVKM. Residents of approximately 25 US areas, aged roughly 18 to 89 years, made up the participants. Assignment of participants to cohorts was predicated upon participant-reported clinical history.

The source is a woman between 18 and 30 years old with acute COVID-19. Material for sequencing was PBMCs or T cells enriched from blood (not recorded which). V and J are TRBV28 and TRBJ1-2, with D perhaps matching TRBD1 (6 bases). In nucleotides, the CDR3 is TGTGCCAGCAGTTTAACCCGGACAGTAAGATTCACCTTC. It yields the protein CASSLTRTVRFTF.